This is a list of T cell receptor beta chains from one sample in a study of CD8+ T cells in alopecia areata. The data were produced by immunoSEQ multiplex PCR, yet TCRdb's version contains in-frame clones alone and is incomplete. This repertoire shows roughly 150,000 clones, 55% found once; its top ten account for around 5%. The sequenced sample consisted of CD4+ T cells sorted from blood. The receptors come from a human donor in good health. Each CDR3 is given with its conserved first and last residue. The D gene is left open where the match is weak. Clone size is stated in some rows and not others, as once, few, many or a class when expanded.

. TRBJ2-7 TRBV4-1 TRBD1 TGCGCCAGCAGCCCCTCCGGGACAGTTTCCTACGAGCAGTACTTC CASSPSGTVSYEQYF
few TRBJ1-2 TRBV5-1 . TGCGCCAGCAGCTTGGACAGCGAGTATGGCTACACCTTC CASSLDSEYGYTF
. TRBJ2-4 TRBV5-4 TRBD2 TGTGCCAGCAGCTCGGGGCTGGGACTAGAAAACATTCAGTACTTC CASSSGLGLENIQYF
few TRBJ2-1 TRBV10-3 . TGTGCCATCAGTGGTAGGCAGGGTGCGAATGAGCAGTTCTTC CAISGRQGANEQFF
few TRBJ2-5 TRBV2 TRBD1 TGTGCCAGTGCAGGGGAACAGGGGGAGACCCAGTACTTC CASAGEQGETQYF
. TRBJ2-6 TRBV10-3 . TGTGCCATCAGTGAGCTCGGGGGGGCCAACGTCCTGACTTTC CAISELGGANVLTF
. TRBJ1-2 TRBV29-1 . TGCAGCTCCATGACCCTGTACTATGGCTACACCTTC CSSMTLYYGYTF
. TRBJ1-2 TRBV19 . TGTGCCAGTAGTATACCGAGACCAGATTCTAACTATGGCTACACCTTC CASSIPRPDSNYGYTF
. TRBJ2-7 TRBV29-1 . TGCAGCGTGTTGGAGGGCCCGCCCGCCTACGAGCAGTACTTC CSVLEGPPAYEQYF
. TRBJ2-4 TRBV5-1 . TGCGCCAGCAGCTTGGAGTCGGGATACATTCAGTACTTC CASSLESGYIQYF
. TRBJ2-3 TRBV29-1 TRBD2 TGCAGCTTTTCTAGCGGGAGATCAACAGATACGCAGTATTTT CSFSSGRSTDTQYF
few TRBJ1-5 TRBV29-1 . TGCAGCGTTGAAGCCTACATTCTCAGCAATCAGCCCCAGCATTTT CSVEAYILSNQPQHF
. TRBJ1-1 TRBV29-1 . TGCAGCGTTGAAGATCGACAAAAGAGGGAAGCTTTCTTT CSVEDRQKREAFF
. TRBJ2-5 TRBV10-3 . TGTGCCATCAGTGAGTCCCCTGGGCCCCGAGCCCAGTACTTC CAISESPGPRAQYF
. TRBJ2-5 TRBV7-6 TRBD2 TGTGCCAGCAAGGTACTGGCGGGAGGACGGGAGACCCAGTACTTC CASKVLAGGRETQYF
. TRBJ2-2 TRBV5-6 . TGTGCCAGCAGCTACGTCGACGCTGAAACCGGGGAGCTGTTTTTT CASSYVDAETGELFF
few TRBJ1-4 TRBV7-9 TRBD1 TGTGCCAGCAGCAGGGGGCCGGAAAAACTGTTTTTT CASSRGPEKLFF
few TRBJ2-7 TRBV27 TRBD2 TGTGCCAGCAGTTTAAAAAGCGGGAGGAGCTACGAGCAGTACTTC CASSLKSGRSYEQYF
few TRBJ2-7 TRBV2 . TGTGCCAGCAGTGCCAGATACTACGAGCAGTACTTC CASSARYYEQYF
. TRBJ2-1 TRBV2 TRBD2 TGTGCCAGGTCTAGCGGGAGCTCCTACAATGAGCAGTTCTTC CARSSGSSYNEQFF